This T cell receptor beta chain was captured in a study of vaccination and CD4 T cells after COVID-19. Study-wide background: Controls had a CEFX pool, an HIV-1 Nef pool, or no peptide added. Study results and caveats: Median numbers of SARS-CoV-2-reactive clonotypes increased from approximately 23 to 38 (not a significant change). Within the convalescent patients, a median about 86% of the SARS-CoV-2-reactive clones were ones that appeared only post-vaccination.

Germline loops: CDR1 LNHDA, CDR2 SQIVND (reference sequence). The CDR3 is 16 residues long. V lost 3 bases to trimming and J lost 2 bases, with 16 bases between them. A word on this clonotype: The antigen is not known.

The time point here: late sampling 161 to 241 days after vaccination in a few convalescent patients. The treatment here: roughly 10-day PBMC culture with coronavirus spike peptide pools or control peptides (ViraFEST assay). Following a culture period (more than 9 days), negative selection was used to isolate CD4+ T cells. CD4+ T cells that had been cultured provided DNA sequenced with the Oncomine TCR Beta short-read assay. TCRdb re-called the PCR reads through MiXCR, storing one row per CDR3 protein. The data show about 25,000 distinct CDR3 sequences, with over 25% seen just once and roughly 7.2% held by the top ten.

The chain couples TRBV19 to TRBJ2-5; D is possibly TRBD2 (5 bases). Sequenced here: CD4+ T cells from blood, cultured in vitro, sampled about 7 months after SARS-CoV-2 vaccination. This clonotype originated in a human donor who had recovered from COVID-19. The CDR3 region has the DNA TGTGCCAGTAGTATGACCAGCACTAGATTTCAAGAGACCCAGTACTTC. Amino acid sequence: CASSMTSTRFQETQYF.